Listed below are T cell receptor beta chains from one sample, sequenced in a study of blood T cells in healthy people across ages. TCRdb processed the 5' RACE reads anew with MiXCR; each CDR3 protein has one entry. The sample gives roughly 1,800,000 distinct CDR3 sequences, less than 50% of which show up once; approximately 2.1% is in the top ten. Sequencing was performed on blood. The receptor source for this set is a woman between 40 and 50 years old in good health. The CDR3 runs from the conserved cysteine through the conserved F or W. Each record gives: J gene, V gene, CDR3 protein.

>.|TRBV12-3/TRBV12-4
CASSFFAFANEQYF
>TRBJ2-7|TRBV12-5
CASGWGSSYEQYF
>TRBJ2-5|TRBV13
CASSGHRDPETQYF
>TRBJ2-2|TRBV20-1
CSAPTGGLSTGELFF
>TRBJ2-4|TRBV7-2
CASSTPAGTGGFLAKNIQYF
>TRBJ2-1|TRBV29-1
CSVNQERRGHNEQFF
>TRBJ2-3|TRBV9
CASREPPRGGLRRPDTQYF
>.|TRBV27
CASSIDREGETQYF
>TRBJ1-6|TRBV4-2
CASSPGLSNSPLHF
>TRBJ2-3|TRBV6-6
CASSYMGPTTDTQYF
>TRBJ1-2|TRBV9
CASSADDYGYTF
>TRBJ2-7|TRBV5-1
CASSLGTGAGGEQYF
>TRBJ1-4|TRBV7-2
CASSLGQGISNEKLFF
>TRBJ2-1|TRBV5-1
CASQETSGAIVIFNEQFF
>TRBJ1-2|TRBV12-3/TRBV12-4
CASSMDTHNYGYTF
>TRBJ2-5|TRBV20-1
CSVPGDSGRGQETQYF
>TRBJ1-5|TRBV7-9
CASGRINQPQHF
>TRBJ2-1|TRBV5-1
CASSWTGGTNEQFF
>TRBJ1-2|TRBV6-5
CASRTLAHYGYTF
>TRBJ1-1|TRBV27
CASSSTGGGSSEAFF
>TRBJ2-4|TRBV7-2
CASSGARTVRGFLEQYF
>TRBJ2-1|TRBV15
CATRATETSYEQFF
>TRBJ2-4|TRBV28
CASSGRPKNIQYF
>TRBJ2-7|TRBV28
CATSGGFVRPYEQYF
>TRBJ1-4|TRBV7-2
CASSSNRGYNEKLFF
>TRBJ1-5|TRBV12-3/TRBV12-4
CASSKTGIHNQPQHF
>TRBJ1-1|TRBV18
CASSPKEGQAVGTEAFF
>TRBJ2-5|TRBV6-1
CASRRDRVETQYF
>TRBJ2-5|TRBV7-2
CASSGGGGQETQYF
>TRBJ2-1|TRBV3-1
CASSQSRGRYNEQFF